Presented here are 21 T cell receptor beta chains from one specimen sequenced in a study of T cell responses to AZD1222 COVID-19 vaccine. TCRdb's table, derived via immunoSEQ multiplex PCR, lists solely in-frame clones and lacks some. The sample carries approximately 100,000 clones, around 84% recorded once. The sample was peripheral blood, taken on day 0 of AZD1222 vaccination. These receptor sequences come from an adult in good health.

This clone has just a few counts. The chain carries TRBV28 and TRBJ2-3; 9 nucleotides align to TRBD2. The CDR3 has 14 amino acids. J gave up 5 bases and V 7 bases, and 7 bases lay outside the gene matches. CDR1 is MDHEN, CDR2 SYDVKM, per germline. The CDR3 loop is CASKFSGSRDTQYF. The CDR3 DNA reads TGTGCCAGCAAGTTTAGCGGGAGTCGAGATACGCAGTATTTT. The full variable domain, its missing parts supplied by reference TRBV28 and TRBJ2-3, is DVKVTQSSRYLVKRTGEKVFLECVQDMDHENMFWYRQDPGLGLRLIYFSYDVKMKEKGDIPEGYSVSREKKERFSLILESASTNQTSMYLCASKFSGSRDTQYFGPGTRLTVL.

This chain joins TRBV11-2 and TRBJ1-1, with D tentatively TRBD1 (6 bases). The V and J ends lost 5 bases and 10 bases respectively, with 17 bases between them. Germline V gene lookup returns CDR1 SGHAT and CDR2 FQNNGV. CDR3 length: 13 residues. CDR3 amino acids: CASSPRGARIAFF. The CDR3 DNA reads TGTGCCAGCAGCCCGCGGGGGGCGAGGATAGCTTTCTTT.

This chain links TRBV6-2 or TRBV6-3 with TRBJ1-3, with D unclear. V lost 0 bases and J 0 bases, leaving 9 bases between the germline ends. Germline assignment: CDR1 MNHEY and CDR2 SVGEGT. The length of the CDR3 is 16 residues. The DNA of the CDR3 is TGTGCCAGCAGTTACTCCTCAGGCTTCTCTGGAAACACCATATATTTT. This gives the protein CASSYSSGFSGNTIYF.

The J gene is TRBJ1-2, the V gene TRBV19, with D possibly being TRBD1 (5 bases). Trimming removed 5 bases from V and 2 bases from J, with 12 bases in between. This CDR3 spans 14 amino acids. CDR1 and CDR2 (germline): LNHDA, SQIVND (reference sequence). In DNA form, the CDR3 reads TGTGCCAGTAGTCGGAGACAGACCAACTATGGCTACACCTTC. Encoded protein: CASSRRQTNYGYTF.

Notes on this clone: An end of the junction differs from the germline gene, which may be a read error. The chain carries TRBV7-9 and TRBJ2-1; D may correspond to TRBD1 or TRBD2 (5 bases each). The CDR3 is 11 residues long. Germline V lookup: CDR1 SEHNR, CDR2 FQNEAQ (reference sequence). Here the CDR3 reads CASSFGTDEIF. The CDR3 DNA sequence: TGTGCCAGCAGCTTTGGGACGGACGAGATCTTC.

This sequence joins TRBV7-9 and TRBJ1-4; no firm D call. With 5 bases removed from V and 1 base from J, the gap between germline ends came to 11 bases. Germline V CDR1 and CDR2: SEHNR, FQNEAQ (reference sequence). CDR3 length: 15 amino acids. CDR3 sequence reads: CASSPTGLTNEKLFF. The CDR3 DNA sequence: TGTGCCAGCAGCCCGACCGGGTTAACTAATGAAAAACTGTTTTTT.

The CDR3 region is CASRSTGLGNTIYF. In nucleotides, the CDR3 is TGTGCCAGCAGATCAACAGGGTTAGGAAACACCATATATTTT. This chain connects TRBV6-5 to TRBJ1-3; weak D call: TRBD1 (6 bases). Germline loops: CDR1 MNHEY, CDR2 SVGAGI. V lost 6 bases to trimming and J lost 4 bases, with 13 bases between them. The CDR3 contains 14 residues.

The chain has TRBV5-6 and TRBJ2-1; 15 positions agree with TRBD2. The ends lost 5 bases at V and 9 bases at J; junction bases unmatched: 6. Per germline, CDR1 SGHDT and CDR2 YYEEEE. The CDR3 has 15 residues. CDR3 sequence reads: CASRIGLAGGREQFF. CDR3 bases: TGTGCCAGCAGGATAGGACTAGCGGGAGGGCGTGAGCAGTTCTTC.

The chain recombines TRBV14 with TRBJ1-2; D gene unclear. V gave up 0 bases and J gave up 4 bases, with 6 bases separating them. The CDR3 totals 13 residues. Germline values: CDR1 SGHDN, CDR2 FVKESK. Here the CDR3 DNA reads TGTGCCAGCAGCCAAGACGATACCTATGGCTACACCTTC. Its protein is CASSQDDTYGYTF.

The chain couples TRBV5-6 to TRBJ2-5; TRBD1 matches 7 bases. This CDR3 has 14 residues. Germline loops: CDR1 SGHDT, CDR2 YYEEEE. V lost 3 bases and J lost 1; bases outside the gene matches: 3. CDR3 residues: CASSSTGTQETQYF. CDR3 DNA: TGTGCCAGCAGCTCGACAGGGACCCAAGAGACCCAGTACTTC.

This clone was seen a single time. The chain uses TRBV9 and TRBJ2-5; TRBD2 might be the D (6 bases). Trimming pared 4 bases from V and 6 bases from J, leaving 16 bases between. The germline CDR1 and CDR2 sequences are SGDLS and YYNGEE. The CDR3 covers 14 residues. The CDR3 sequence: CASSPEGRRQTQYF. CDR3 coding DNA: TGTGCCAGCAGCCCGGAGGGGCGGCGACAGACCCAGTACTTC.

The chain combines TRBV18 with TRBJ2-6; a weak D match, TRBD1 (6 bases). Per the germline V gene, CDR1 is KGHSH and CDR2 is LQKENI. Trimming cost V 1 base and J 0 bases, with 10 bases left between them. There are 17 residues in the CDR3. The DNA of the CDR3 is TGTGCCAGCTCACCACAAGGACAGCACTCTGGGGCCAACGTCCTGACTTTC. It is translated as CASSPQGQHSGANVLTF.

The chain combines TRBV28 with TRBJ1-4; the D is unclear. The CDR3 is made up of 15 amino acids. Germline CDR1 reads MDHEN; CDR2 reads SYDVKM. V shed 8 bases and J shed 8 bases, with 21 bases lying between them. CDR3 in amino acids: CASPRGSLAREKLFF. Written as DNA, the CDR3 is TGTGCCAGCCCCCGTGGGAGCCTAGCTCGGGAAAAACTGTTTTTT.

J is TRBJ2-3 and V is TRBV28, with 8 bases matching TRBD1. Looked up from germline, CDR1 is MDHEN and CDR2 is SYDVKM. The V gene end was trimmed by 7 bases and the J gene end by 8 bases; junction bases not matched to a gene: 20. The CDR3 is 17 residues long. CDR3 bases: TGTGCCAGCATCGGGACAGGAGATATAGATTCGAGGGCTACGCAGTATTTT. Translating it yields CASIGTGDIDSRATQYF.

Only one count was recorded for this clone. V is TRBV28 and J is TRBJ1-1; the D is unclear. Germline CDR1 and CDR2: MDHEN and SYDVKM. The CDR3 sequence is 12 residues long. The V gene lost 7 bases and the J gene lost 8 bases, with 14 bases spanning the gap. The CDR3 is CASNLEFSEAFF. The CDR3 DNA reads TGTGCCAGCAACTTGGAGTTTTCCGAAGCTTTCTTT. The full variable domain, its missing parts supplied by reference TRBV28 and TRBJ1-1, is DVKVTQSSRYLVKRTGEKVFLECVQDMDHENMFWYRQDPGLGLRLIYFSYDVKMKEKGDIPEGYSVSREKKERFSLILESASTNQTSMYLCASNLEFSEAFFGQGTRLTVV.

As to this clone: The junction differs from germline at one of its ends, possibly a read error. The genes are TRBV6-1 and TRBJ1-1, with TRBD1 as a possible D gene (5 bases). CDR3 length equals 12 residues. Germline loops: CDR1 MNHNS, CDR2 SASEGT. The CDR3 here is CASSSGNAEAFF. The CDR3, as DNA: TGTGCCAGCAGTTCAGGGAACGCTGAAGCTTTCTTT.

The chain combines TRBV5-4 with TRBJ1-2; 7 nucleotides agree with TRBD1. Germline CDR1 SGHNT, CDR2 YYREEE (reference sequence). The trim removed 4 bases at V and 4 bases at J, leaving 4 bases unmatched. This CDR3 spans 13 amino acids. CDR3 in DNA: TGTGCCAGCAGCCGGGACAGCCTCTATGGCTACACCTTC. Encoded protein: CASSRDSLYGYTF. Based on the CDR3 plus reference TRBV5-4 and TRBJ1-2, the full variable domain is ETGVTQSPTHLIKTRGQQVTLRCSSQSGHNTVSWYQQALGQGPQFIFQYYREEENGRGNFPPRFSGLQFPNYSSELNVNALELDDSALYLCASSRDSLYGYTFGSGTRLTVV.

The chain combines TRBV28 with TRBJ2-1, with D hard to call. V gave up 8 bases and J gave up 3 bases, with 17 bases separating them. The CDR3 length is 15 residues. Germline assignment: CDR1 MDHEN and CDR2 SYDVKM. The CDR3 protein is CASANPHLLYNEQFF. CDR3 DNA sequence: TGTGCCAGCGCAAACCCCCATCTCCTCTACAATGAGCAGTTCTTC.

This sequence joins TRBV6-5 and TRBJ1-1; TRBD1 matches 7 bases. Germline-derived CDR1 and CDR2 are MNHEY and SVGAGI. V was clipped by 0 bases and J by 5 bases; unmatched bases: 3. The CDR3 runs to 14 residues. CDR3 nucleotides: TGTGCCAGCAGTTACTCGGCACAGGGGACTGAAGCTTTCTTT. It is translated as CASSYSAQGTEAFF.

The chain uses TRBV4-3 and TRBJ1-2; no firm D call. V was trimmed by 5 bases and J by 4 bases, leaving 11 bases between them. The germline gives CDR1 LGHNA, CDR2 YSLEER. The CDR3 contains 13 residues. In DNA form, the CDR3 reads TGCGCCAGCAGCAACACCGGAGTCTATGGCTACACCTTC. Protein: CASSNTGVYGYTF.

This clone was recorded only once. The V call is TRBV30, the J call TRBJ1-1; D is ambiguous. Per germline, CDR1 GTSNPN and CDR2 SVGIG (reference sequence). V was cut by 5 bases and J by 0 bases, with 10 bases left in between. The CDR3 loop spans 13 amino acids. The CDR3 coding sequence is TGTGCCTGGGCGACGACGGTGAACACTGAAGCTTTCTTT. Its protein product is CAWATTVNTEAFF.